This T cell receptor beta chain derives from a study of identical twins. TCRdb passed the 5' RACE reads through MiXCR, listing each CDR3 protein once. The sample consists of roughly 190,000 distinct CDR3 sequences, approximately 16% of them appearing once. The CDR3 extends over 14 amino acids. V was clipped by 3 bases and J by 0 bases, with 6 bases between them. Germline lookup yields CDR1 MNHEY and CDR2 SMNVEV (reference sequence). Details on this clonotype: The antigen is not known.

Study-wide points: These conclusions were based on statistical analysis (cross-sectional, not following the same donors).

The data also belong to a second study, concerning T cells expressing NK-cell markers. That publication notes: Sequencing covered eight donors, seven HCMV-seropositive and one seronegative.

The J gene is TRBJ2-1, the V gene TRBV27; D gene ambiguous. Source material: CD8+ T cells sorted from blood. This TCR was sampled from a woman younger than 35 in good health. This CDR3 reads CASSLRSSYNEQFF. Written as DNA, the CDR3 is TGTGCCAGCAGTTTGCGAAGCTCCTACAATGAGCAGTTCTTC.